This T cell receptor beta chain comes out of a study of cytomegalovirus exposure and HLA in healthy donors. Points from the study as a whole: Confirmation in vitro established that a few CMV-associated chains were specific for CMV antigens. In presence/absence analyses, roughly uniform sequencing depth across donors was assumed. Most TCR sequences were rare, but some public TCRs occurred in many donors.

CDR3 length equals 17 residues. The primer mix had 60 Vbeta and 13 Jbeta primers. Produced via immunoSEQ multiplex PCR; TCRdb's table is partial and in-frame only. The sample gives 77,000 or so clones, approximately 82% of which show up once; about 19% is in the top ten. A word on this clone: Its matching antigen is unknown.

The sequenced sample was PBMCs. The chain joins TRBV21-1 to TRBJ2-2; the table's D call TRBD2 went unverified against the DNA. TRBV21-1 is assigned pseudogene status. The sequence came from an older man in good health and CMV-seropositive. The CDR3 nucleotides are TGTGCCAGCAGCAAAGACAGCCCGGAGGACCGGTACCGGGAGCTGTTTTTT. Amino acids: CASSKDSPEDRYRELFF.